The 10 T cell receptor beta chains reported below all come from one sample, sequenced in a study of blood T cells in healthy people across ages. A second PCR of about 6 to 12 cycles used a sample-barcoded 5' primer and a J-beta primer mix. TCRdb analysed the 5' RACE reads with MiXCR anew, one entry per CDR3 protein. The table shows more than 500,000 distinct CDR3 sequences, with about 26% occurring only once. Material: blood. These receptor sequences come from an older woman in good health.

The CDR3 sequence is CASSPTGPTPLHF. The CDR3 nucleotides read TGTGCCAGCAGCCCGACCGGACCGACACCCCTCCACTTT. The chain employs TRBV7-9 and TRBJ1-6, with D unresolved. This CDR3 is built from 13 residues. Germline assignment: CDR1 SEHNR and CDR2 FQNEAQ (reference sequence). Trimming stripped 5 bases from V and 11 bases from J, with 13 bases between. The full variable domain, rest sourced from reference TRBV7-9 and TRBJ1-6, is DTGVSQNPRHKITKRGQNVTFRCDPISEHNRLYWYRQTLGQGPEFLTYFQNEAQLEKSRLLSDRFSAERPKGSFSTLEIQRTEQGDSAMYLCASSPTGPTPLHFGNGTRLTVT.

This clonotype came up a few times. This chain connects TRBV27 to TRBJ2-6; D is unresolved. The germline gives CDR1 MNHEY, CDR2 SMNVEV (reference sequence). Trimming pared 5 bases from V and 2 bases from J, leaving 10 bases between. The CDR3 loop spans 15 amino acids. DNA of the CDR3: TGTGCCAGCAGTCTTCGACCCGCTGGGGCCAACGTCCTGACTTTC. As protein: CASSLRPAGANVLTF. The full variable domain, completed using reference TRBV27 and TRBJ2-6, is EAQVTQNPRYLITVTGKKLTVTCSQNMNHEYMSWYRQDPGLGLRQIYYSMNVEVTDKGDVPEGYKVSRKEKRNFPLILESPSPNQTSLYFCASSLRPAGANVLTFGAGSRLTVL.

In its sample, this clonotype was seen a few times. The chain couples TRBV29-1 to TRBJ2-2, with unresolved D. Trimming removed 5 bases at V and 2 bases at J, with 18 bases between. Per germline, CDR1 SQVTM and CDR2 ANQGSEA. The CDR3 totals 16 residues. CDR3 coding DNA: TGCAGCGTTTCCCCGTATGGGGTTGGAAACACCGGGGAGCTGTTTTTT. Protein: CSVSPYGVGNTGELFF.

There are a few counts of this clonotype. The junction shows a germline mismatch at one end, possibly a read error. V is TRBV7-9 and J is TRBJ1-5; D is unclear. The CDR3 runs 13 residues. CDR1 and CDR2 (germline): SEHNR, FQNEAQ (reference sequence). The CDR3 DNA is TGTACCAGCAGCTCAGGAGCCAATCAGCCCCAGCATTTT. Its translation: CTSSSGANQPQHF.

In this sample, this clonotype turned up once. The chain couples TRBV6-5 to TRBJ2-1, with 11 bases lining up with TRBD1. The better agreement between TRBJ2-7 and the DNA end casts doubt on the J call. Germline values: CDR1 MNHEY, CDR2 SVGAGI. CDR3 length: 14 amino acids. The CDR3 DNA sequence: TGTGCCAGCAGGCGGGACAGGGGGTCGTACGAGCAGTACTTC. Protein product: CASRRDRGSYEQYF.

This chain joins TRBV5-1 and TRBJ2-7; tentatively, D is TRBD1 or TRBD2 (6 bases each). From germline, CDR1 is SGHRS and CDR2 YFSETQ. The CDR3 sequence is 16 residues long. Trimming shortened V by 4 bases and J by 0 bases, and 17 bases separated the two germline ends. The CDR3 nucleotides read TGCGCCAGCAGCCTTACAGTGGGGGGCAGCTCCTACGAGCAGTACTTC. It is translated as CASSLTVGGSSYEQYF. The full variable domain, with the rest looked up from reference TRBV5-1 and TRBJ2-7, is KAGVTQTPRYLIKTRGQQVTLSCSPISGHRSVSWYQQTPGQGLQFLFEYFSETQRNKGNFPGRFSGRQFSNSRSEMNVSTLELGDSALYLCASSLTVGGSSYEQYFGPGTRLTVT.

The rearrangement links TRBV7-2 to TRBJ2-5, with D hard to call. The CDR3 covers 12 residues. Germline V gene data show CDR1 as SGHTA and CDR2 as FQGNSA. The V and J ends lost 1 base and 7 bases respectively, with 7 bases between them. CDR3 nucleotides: TGTGCCAGCAGCTTAGGGTTAGGGACCCAGTACTTC. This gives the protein CASSLGLGTQYF.

This chain's CDR3 is CASTLTTGAKANYGYTF. The DNA for the CDR3 is TGTGCCAGCACCCTAACTACAGGGGCCAAAGCTAACTATGGCTACACCTTC. The chain is built from TRBV2 and TRBJ1-2; 7 bases align to TRBD1. Germline V gene data show CDR1 as SNHLY and CDR2 as FYNNEI. Trimming at V came to 7 bases and at J to 0 bases, leaving 14 bases not matched to a gene. The CDR3 loop spans 17 amino acids.

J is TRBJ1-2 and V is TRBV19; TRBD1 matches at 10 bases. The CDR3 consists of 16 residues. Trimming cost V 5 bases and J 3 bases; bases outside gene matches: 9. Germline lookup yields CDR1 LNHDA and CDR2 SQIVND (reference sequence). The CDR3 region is CASSPLDRGNYYGYTF. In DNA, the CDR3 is TGTGCCAGTAGTCCCCTGGACAGGGGGAATTACTATGGCTACACCTTC.

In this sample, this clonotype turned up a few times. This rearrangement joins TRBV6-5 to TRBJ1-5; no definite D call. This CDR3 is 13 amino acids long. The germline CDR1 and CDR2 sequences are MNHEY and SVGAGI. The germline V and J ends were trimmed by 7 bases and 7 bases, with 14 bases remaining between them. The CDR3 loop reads CASMAAGEQPQHF. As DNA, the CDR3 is TGTGCCAGCATGGCCGCCGGTGAGCAGCCCCAGCATTTT.